Listed here are 8 T cell receptor beta chains from one sample, sequenced in a study of blood T cell repertoires in COVID-19. Sequencing used immunoSEQ multiplex PCR; TCRdb keeps in-frame clones, though not all of them. Of about 140,000 clones listed, almost 80% are singletons. Sequenced sample: PBMCs or T cells enriched from blood (not recorded which). The receptors derive from a woman aged 50 to 60 who had recovered from COVID-19.

V is TRBV3-1 (or the pseudogene TRBV3-2) and J is TRBJ1-5; D is unclear. This CDR3 spans 19 amino acids. The ends were cut back, 0 bases at V and 3 bases at J, with 21 bases in the middle. CDR1 is LGHDT, CDR2 YNNKEL, per germline (reference sequence). In DNA, the CDR3 is TGTGCCAGCAGCCAAGATTATCCAGCAGGAGGAGGATCCAATCAGCCCCAGCATTTT. This codes for CASSQDYPAGGGSNQPQHF.

CDR3 protein: CASSLSSGLAGGRYTQYF. CDR3 DNA: TGTGCCAGCAGTTTATCGTCCGGACTAGCGGGAGGGCGATATACGCAGTATTTT. The J gene is TRBJ2-3, the V gene TRBV27; 15 nucleotides agree with TRBD2. Per the germline V gene, CDR1 is MNHEY and CDR2 is SMNVEV (reference sequence). The CDR3 is 18 residues long. Trimming cost V 0 bases and J 7 bases; bases outside gene matches: 8.

This rearrangement joins TRBV3-1 (or the pseudogene TRBV3-2) to TRBJ1-2; D ambiguous. CDR1 is LGHDT and CDR2 is YNNKEL in the germline V gene (reference sequence). V lost 0 bases and J 8 bases, leaving 13 bases between the germline ends. There are 14 residues in the CDR3. For the CDR3, the DNA is TGTGCCAGCAGCCAAGATTTAGTGAAGAGGGGCTACACCTTC. It yields the protein CASSQDLVKRGYTF.

The chain employs TRBV19 and TRBJ1-2; D is undetermined. The CDR3 length is 12 residues. Germline V lookup: CDR1 LNHDA, CDR2 SQIVND (reference sequence). V lost 5 bases and J lost 7, with 11 bases in between. In DNA, the CDR3 is TGTGCCAGTAGTTCGACGAGGCCTGGCTACACCTTC. Translated: CASSSTRPGYTF. Looking up the rest from reference TRBV19 and TRBJ1-2 gives the full variable domain: DGGITQSPKYLFRKEGQNVTLSCEQNLNHDAMYWYRQDPGQGLRLIYYSQIVNDFQKGDIAEGYSVSREKKESFPLTVTSAQKNPTAFYLCASSSTRPGYTFGSGTRLTVV.

J is TRBJ2-5 and V is TRBV5-1; D might be TRBD1 (6 bases). CDR3 size: 16 residues. Germline V lookup: CDR1 SGHRS, CDR2 YFSETQ. V lost 0 bases and J lost 0, with 12 bases in between. As DNA, the CDR3 is TGCGCCAGCAGCTTGGGGCGACAGGCTGACCAAGAGACCCAGTACTTC. Protein: CASSLGRQADQETQYF.

V usage is TRBV25-1 and J usage is TRBJ1-1, with no clear D. V lost 6 bases and J lost 7, with 18 bases in between. CDR1 and CDR2 (germline): MGHDK, SYGVNS. The CDR3 length is 14 residues. The CDR3, as DNA: TGTGCCAGCAGCAAAGCGGGGATACGGGGTGAAGCTTTCTTT. Amino acid sequence: CASSKAGIRGEAFF.

The chain employs TRBV11-2 and TRBJ1-3; D not resolved. Germline CDR1 is SGHAT and CDR2 is FQNNGV. This CDR3 is 15 amino acids long. With 1 base removed from V and 0 bases from J, the gap between germline ends came to 7 bases. CDR3 nucleotide sequence: TGTGCCAGCAGCTTAGGTGTCAGCTCTGGAAACACCATATATTTT. Translated, it gives CASSLGVSSGNTIYF.

The chain couples TRBV28 to TRBJ1-4, with a possible D match to TRBD1 (6 bases). The V and J ends lost 2 bases and 4 bases respectively, with 17 bases between them. Germline CDR1 reads MDHEN; CDR2 reads SYDVKM. The CDR3 spans 17 residues. CDR3 region: CASSLPAGGGINEKLFF. DNA of the CDR3: TGTGCCAGCAGTTTACCAGCGGGGGGCGGCATTAATGAAAAACTGTTTTTT.